Following are 12 T cell receptor beta chains from one sample sequenced in a study of blood T cell repertoires in COVID-19. Sequencing was performed with immunoSEQ multiplex PCR; in TCRdb, only in-frame clones are kept and a portion is missing. This sample has under 150,000 clones, with approximately 87% found just once. Material for sequencing was PBMCs or T cells enriched from blood (not recorded which). These receptors were collected from a woman in her 30s with acute COVID-19.

The rearrangement links TRBV15 to TRBJ1-3; D unclear. Trimming shortened V by 5 bases and J by 3 bases, and 11 bases separated the two germline ends. This CDR3 has 14 residues. Germline lookup yields CDR1 LNHNV and CDR2 YYDKDF (reference sequence). CDR3 residues: CATSRGGIGNTIYF. The CDR3 DNA reads as TGTGCCACCAGCCGCGGAGGGATTGGAAACACCATATATTTT.

The chain has TRBV2 and TRBJ1-1, with unresolved D. This CDR3 region has 15 residues. V lost 3 bases, J lost 0 bases, and 11 bases lay in between. Germline-derived CDR1 and CDR2 are SNHLY and FYNNEI. The CDR3 sequence: CASSEEVQMNTEAFF. The DNA for the CDR3 is TGTGCCAGCAGTGAGGAGGTACAGATGAACACTGAAGCTTTCTTT.

Points on this clone: Other DNA sequences in the same sample also yield this CDR3. The chain is built from TRBV5-1 and TRBJ2-1; 13 bases align to TRBD2. From germline, CDR1 is SGHRS and CDR2 YFSETQ. V lost 4 bases to trimming and J lost 4 bases; unmatched junction nucleotides: 5. CDR3 length: 16 residues. The DNA of the CDR3 is TGCGCCAGCAGCCCCGGACTAGCGGGAGATTACAATGAGCAGTTCTTC. It specifies CASSPGLAGDYNEQFF.

The CDR3 sequence is CAPNKKHGTIYEQYF. The CDR3 DNA reads TGTGCCCCCAATAAGAAGCACGGGACTATCTACGAGCAGTACTTC. The V and J genes are TRBV11-3 and TRBJ2-7; 7 bases match TRBD2. The V segment lost 11 bases and the J segment 3 bases; nucleotides outside the gene matches: 16. The CDR3 totals 15 residues. Germline CDR1 and CDR2: SGHNT and YENEEA.

The J gene is TRBJ2-1, the V gene TRBV6-2 or TRBV6-3, with 10 bases matching TRBD2. The V and J ends lost 0 bases and 9 bases, in that order; junction bases with no gene match: 8. This CDR3 has 16 amino acids. From germline, CDR1 is MNHEY and CDR2 SVGEGT. CDR3 protein: CASSYSVLAGAFEQFF. The CDR3 DNA sequence: TGTGCCAGCAGTTACTCGGTGCTAGCGGGAGCTTTTGAGCAGTTCTTC.

Here the CDR3 reads CASRETSSNEKLFF. DNA of the CDR3: TGTGCCAGCAGGGAGACGTCTTCCAATGAAAAACTGTTTTTT. The chain recombines TRBV28 with TRBJ1-4, with D hard to call. Trimming took off 6 bases at V and 5 bases at J, with 13 bases between the two ends. CDR3 length equals 14 residues. The germline CDR1 and CDR2 sequences are MDHEN and SYDVKM.

Comments on this clone: One end of the junction fails to match germline, which may point to a read error. The chain is built from TRBV28 and TRBJ2-4; maybe TRBD1 (6 bases). CDR3 length equals 14 residues. Germline values: CDR1 MDHEN, CDR2 SYDVKM. The CDR3 region is CASRGPQSLGQRDF. The CDR3 nucleotides are TGTGCCAGCAGGGGTCCCCAGTCCTTAGGACAGCGTGACTTC.

The gene calls are TRBV19 and TRBJ1-5; 7 nucleotides line up with TRBD1. The CDR3 has 14 residues. CDR1 and CDR2 from the germline V gene are LNHDA and SQIVND (reference sequence). The V segment lost 3 bases and the J segment 7 bases; nucleotides outside the gene matches: 6. The CDR3 region has the DNA TGTGCCAGTAGTATGGGACAGCTGGGCCAGCCCCAGCATTTT. It yields the protein CASSMGQLGQPQHF.

Here the CDR3 DNA reads TGTGCCAGCAGCTTAGCGCCCAACAGGGCGCGGGATGGCTACACCTTC. Translated: CASSLAPNRARDGYTF. The chain couples TRBV7-9 to TRBJ1-2, with a weak D call TRBD1 (6 bases). The CDR3 covers 16 residues. V was trimmed by 0 bases and J by 6 bases, leaving 17 bases between them. Germline CDR1 is SEHNR and CDR2 is FQNEAQ (reference sequence).

This chain uses TRBV5-1 with TRBJ1-1; D gene unclear. Trimming cost V 0 bases and J 4 bases, with 10 bases left between them. This CDR3 spans 14 amino acids. Per the germline V gene, CDR1 is SGHRS and CDR2 is YFSETQ. Here the CDR3 reads CASSLEDRGTEAFF. The CDR3 DNA follows: TGCGCCAGCAGCTTGGAGGACCGGGGCACTGAAGCTTTCTTT.

The chain links TRBV7-8 to TRBJ2-5; 8 nucleotides line up with TRBD2. The CDR3 totals 14 residues. CDR1 and CDR2 from the germline V gene are SGHVS and FQNEAQ. The J segment lost 3 bases and the V segment lost 7 bases, leaving 7 bases of the junction unmatched. For the CDR3, the DNA is TGTGCCAGCAAGGTTTTACTAGCGGAAGAGACCCAGTACTTC. Translation: CASKVLLAEETQYF.

This sequence joins TRBV29-1 and TRBJ2-1; no clear D. Trimming removed 6 bases from V and 7 bases from J, with 13 bases in between. Germline V CDR1 and CDR2: SQVTM, ANQGSEA. This CDR3 is built from 12 residues. The CDR3 sequence is CSVSPQVNEQFF. CDR3 in DNA: TGCAGCGTCTCCCCTCAGGTAAATGAGCAGTTCTTC.